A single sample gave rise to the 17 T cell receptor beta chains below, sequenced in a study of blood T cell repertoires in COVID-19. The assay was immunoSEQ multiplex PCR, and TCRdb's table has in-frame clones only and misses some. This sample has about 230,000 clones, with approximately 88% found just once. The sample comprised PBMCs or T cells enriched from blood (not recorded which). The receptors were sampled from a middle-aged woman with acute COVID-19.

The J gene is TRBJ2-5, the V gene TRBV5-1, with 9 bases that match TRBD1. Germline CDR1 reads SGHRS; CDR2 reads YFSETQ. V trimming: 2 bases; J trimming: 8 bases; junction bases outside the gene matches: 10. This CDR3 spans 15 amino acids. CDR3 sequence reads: CASSLTGGTRETQYF. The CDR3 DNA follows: TGCGCCAGCAGCTTAACAGGGGGCACTCGAGAAACCCAGTACTTC.

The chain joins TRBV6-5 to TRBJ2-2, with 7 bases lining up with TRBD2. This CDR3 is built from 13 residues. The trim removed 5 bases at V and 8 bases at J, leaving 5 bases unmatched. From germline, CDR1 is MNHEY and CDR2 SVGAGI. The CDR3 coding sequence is TGTGCCAGCAGTAGCGGGATAGCGGGGGAGCTGTTTTTT. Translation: CASSSGIAGELFF.

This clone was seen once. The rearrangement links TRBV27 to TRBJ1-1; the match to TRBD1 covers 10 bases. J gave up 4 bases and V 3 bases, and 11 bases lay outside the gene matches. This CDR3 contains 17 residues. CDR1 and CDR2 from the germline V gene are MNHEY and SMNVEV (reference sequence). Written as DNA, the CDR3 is TGTGCCAGCAGTTTTAAGGGGCGTCGGGACAGGGGCACTGAAGCTTTCTTT. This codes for CASSFKGRRDRGTEAFF.

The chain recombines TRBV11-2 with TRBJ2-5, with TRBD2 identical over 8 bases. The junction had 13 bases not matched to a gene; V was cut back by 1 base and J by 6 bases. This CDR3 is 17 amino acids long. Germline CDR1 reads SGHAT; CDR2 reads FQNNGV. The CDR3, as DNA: TGTGCCAGCAGCTTAGTAAATCGAGCGGGGGAATTGAAGACCCAGTACTTC. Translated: CASSLVNRAGELKTQYF.

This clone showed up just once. Here the CDR3 DNA reads TGTGCCAGCAGCTTAGGATCCTCCGGGACAGGGAGCACAGATACGCAGTATTTT. Residues: CASSLGSSGTGSTDTQYF. This chain uses TRBV7-9 with TRBJ2-3; 9 nucleotides match TRBD1. In germline, CDR1 is SEHNR, CDR2 FQNEAQ (reference sequence). V lost 1 base, J lost 0 bases, and 8 bases stayed unmatched. This CDR3 is built from 18 residues.

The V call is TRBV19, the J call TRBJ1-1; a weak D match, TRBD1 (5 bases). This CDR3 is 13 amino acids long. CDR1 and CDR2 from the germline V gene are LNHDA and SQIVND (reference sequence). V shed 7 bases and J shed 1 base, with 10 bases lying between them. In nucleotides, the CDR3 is TGTGCCAGTACACTACAGGCGAACACTGAAGCTTTCTTT. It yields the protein CASTLQANTEAFF.

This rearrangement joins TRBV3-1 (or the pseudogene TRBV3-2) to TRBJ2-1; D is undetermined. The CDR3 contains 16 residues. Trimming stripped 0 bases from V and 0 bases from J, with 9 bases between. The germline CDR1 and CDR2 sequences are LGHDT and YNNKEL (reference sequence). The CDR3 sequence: CASSQDRSDSYNEQFF. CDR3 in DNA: TGTGCCAGCAGCCAAGATCGGAGCGACTCCTACAATGAGCAGTTCTTC.

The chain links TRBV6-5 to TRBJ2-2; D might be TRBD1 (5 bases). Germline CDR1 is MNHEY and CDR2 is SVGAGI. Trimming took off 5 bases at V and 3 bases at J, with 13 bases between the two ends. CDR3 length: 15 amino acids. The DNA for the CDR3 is TGTGCCAGCAGTCTTGGACAAGGCGACACCGGGGAGCTGTTTTTT. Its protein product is CASSLGQGDTGELFF.

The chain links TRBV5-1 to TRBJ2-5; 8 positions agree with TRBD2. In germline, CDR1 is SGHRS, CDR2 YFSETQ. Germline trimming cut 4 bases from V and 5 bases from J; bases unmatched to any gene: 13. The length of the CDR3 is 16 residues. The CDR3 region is CASSQAAGAPVETQYF. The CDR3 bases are TGCGCCAGCAGCCAAGCAGCGGGGGCGCCAGTCGAGACCCAGTACTTC.

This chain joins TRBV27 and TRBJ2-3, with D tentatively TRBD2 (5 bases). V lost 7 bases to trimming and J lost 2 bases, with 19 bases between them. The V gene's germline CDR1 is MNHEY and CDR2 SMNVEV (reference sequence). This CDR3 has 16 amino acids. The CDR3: CASNRPGIINTDTQYF. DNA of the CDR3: TGTGCCAGCAACCGCCCCGGGATTATTAACACAGATACGCAGTATTTT.

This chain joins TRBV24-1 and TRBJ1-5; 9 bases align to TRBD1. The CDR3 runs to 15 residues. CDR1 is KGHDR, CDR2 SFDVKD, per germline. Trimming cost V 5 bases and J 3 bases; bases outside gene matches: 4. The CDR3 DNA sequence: TGTGCCACCAGTGCCGGACAGGGGTACAATCAGCCCCAGCATTTT. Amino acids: CATSAGQGYNQPQHF.

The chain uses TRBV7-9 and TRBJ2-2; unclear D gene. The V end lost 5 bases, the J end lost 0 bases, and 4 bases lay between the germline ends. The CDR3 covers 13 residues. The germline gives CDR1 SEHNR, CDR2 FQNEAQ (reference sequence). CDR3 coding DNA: TGTGCCAGCAGCCAAACGAACACCGGGGAGCTGTTTTTT. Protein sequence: CASSQTNTGELFF.

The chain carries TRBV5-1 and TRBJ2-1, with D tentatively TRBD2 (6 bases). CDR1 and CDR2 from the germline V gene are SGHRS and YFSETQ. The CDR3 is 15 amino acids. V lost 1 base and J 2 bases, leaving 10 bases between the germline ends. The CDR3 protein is CASSLWRDTYNEQFF. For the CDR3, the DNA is TGCGCCAGCAGCTTGTGGCGGGATACCTACAATGAGCAGTTCTTC.

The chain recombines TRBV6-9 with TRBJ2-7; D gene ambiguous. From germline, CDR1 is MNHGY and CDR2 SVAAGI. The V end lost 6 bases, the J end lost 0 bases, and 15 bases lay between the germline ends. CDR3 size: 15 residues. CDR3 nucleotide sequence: TGTGCCAGCAGGCTACCCGGTTACAGCTCCTACGAGCAGTACGTC. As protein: CASRLPGYSSYEQYV.

The CDR3 here is CASSPQDRGYGYTF. CDR3 DNA: TGTGCCAGCAGCCCTCAGGACAGGGGATATGGCTACACCTTC. The V and J genes are TRBV6-2 or TRBV6-3 and TRBJ1-2; 9 bases fit TRBD1. The CDR3 has 14 residues. Trimming at V came to 6 bases and at J to 5 bases, leaving 7 bases not matched to a gene. CDR1 and CDR2 from the germline V gene are MNHEY and SVGEGT.

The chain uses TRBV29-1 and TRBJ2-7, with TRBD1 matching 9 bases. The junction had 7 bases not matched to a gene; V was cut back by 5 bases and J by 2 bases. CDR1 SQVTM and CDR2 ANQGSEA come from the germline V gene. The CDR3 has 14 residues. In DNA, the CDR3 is TGCAGCGTTTTAATAGGGACAGGGACCTACGAGCAGTACGTC. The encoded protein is CSVLIGTGTYEQYV.

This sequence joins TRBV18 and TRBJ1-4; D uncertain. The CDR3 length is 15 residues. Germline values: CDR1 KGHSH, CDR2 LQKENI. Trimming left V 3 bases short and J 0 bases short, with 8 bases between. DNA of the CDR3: TGTGCCAGCTCACCCGCGATTGCAACTAATGAAAAACTGTTTTTT. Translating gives CASSPAIATNEKLFF.